Sequencing of this T cell receptor beta chain was carried out in a study of T cells in localized non-small cell lung cancer. Clones were read by immunoSEQ multiplex PCR, and TCRdb kept only the in-frame ones, dropping some. The repertoire has roughly 58,000 clones, roughly 76% of them found once; the top ten carry around 4.7%. J lost 7 bases, V lost 1 base, and 11 bases had no gene match. The CDR3 contains 17 residues. Germline CDR1 MNHEY, CDR2 SMNVEV (reference sequence). The specimen comprised PBMCs, sampled before any cancer treatment. The sequence derives from a man aged 40 to 75 with stage II lung adenocarcinoma. This rearrangement joins TRBV27 to TRBJ1-5; TRBD1 agrees at 9 bases. The CDR3 coding sequence is TGTGCCAGCAGTTTATTCGGGATGGACAGGGGCGGGCAGCCCCAGCATTTT. Its protein product is CASSLFGMDRGGQPQHF.